A single sample is the source of the 9 T cell receptor beta chains below, sequenced in a study of cytomegalovirus exposure and HLA in healthy donors. PCR was performed using 60 Vbeta and 13 Jbeta primers. Using immunoSEQ multiplex PCR, the repertoire was profiled, and TCRdb retains in-frame clones only, with some absent. This sample has 100,000 to 150,000 clones, with roughly four fifths found just once. Sequenced material: PBMCs. These receptors came from a female donor in good health and CMV-seropositive.

The chain uses TRBV28 and TRBJ1-5, with 10 bases fitting TRBD1. Per germline, CDR1 MDHEN and CDR2 SYDVKM. V shed 5 bases and J 6 bases; nucleotides not matched to a gene: 10. The CDR3 contains 16 residues. The chain's CDR3 is CASSAGTGAVGQPQHF. Written as DNA, the CDR3 is TGTGCCAGCAGTGCCGGGACAGGGGCCGTTGGTCAGCCCCAGCATTTT. Using reference TRBV28 and TRBJ1-5 for the parts outside the CDR3, the full variable domain is DVKVTQSSRYLVKRTGEKVFLECVQDMDHENMFWYRQDPGLGLRLIYFSYDVKMKEKGDIPEGYSVSREKKERFSLILESASTNQTSMYLCASSAGTGAVGQPQHFGDGTRLSIL.

The count of this clone is one. V gene TRBV6-4 combines with J gene TRBJ2-3; tentative D call: TRBD2 (6 bases). V gave up 3 bases and J gave up 2 bases, with 9 bases separating them. This CDR3 is built from 14 residues. In germline, CDR1 is MRHNA, CDR2 SNTAGT. This CDR3 is CASSEGTSTDTQYF. CDR3 DNA: TGTGCCAGCAGTGAAGGGACTTCCACAGATACGCAGTATTTT.

CDR3 region: CASSARGKSRDYEDTIYF. CDR3 nucleotides: TGTGCCAGCAGCGCCCGAGGGAAATCTCGAGATTATGAAGACACCATATATTTT. The chain joins TRBV9 to TRBJ1-3; D unresolved. The length of the CDR3 is 18 residues. From germline, CDR1 is SGDLS and CDR2 YYNGEE. V dropped 3 bases and J dropped 8 bases, with 27 bases sitting between them.

CDR3 in DNA: TGTGCCAGCAGTAGCAGGGGCCGTAACTATGGCTACACCTTC. Amino acid sequence: CASSSRGRNYGYTF. The chain is built from TRBV6-5 and TRBJ1-2; TRBD1 is a possible D gene (6 bases). The CDR3 totals 14 residues. V was clipped by 5 bases and J by 1 base, with 11 bases between them. The germline V gene encodes CDR1 MNHEY and CDR2 SVGAGI.

This chain joins TRBV6-4 and TRBJ1-6; 8 nucleotides agree with TRBD1. CDR1 is MRHNA, CDR2 SNTAGT, per germline. This CDR3 has 14 amino acids. V lost 6 bases, J lost 12 bases, and 10 bases stayed unmatched. CDR3 DNA sequence: TGTGCCAGCAGGGGGGGGACAGGAGGAGGACCCCTCCACTTT. Translating it yields CASRGGTGGGPLHF.

This clone was detected only a few times. The chain uses TRBV7-7 and TRBJ2-7, with D possibly matching TRBD2 (6 bases). CDR3 length: 13 residues. V was trimmed by 5 bases and J by 3 bases, leaving 11 bases between them. In germline, CDR1 is SSHAT, CDR2 FNYEAQ (reference sequence). CDR3 DNA sequence: TGTGCCAGCAGCCCAGCCGGGAGCTACGAGCAGTACTTC. Residues: CASSPAGSYEQYF.

This rearrangement joins TRBV4-1 to TRBJ1-2; tentative D call: TRBD1 (5 bases). V was trimmed by 4 bases and J by 5 bases, leaving 17 bases between them. Germline V CDR1 and CDR2: MGHRA, YSYEKL. This CDR3 has 15 residues. The chain's CDR3 is CASSPRTIPTYGYTF. The CDR3 DNA is TGCGCCAGCAGCCCGCGGACAATCCCGACGTATGGCTACACCTTC.

The genes are TRBV18 and TRBJ2-3, with D perhaps matching TRBD1 (6 bases). This CDR3 spans 14 amino acids. Trimming left V 2 bases short and J 2 bases short, with 8 bases between. CDR1 and CDR2 (germline): KGHSH, LQKENI. CDR3 in amino acids: CASSPRTVTDTQYF. The CDR3 DNA reads as TGTGCCAGCTCACCAAGGACAGTCACAGATACGCAGTATTTT.

The chain uses TRBV5-1 and TRBJ2-1; TRBD1 is a possible D gene (6 bases). Germline assignment: CDR1 SGHRS and CDR2 YFSETQ. This CDR3 region has 15 residues. V was cut by 0 bases and J by 4 bases, with 11 bases left in between. CDR3 coding DNA: TGCGCCAGCAGCTTGGAACAGGGCCAATACAATGAGCAGTTCTTC. As protein: CASSLEQGQYNEQFF.